The present entry profiles one TCR beta chain with its context. Its matching antigen is unknown. The data derive from a study of cytomegalovirus exposure and HLA in healthy donors. Turning to the study itself: Samples from HLA-typed donors yielded approximately 80 million unique TCRs in an early data release.

Study-wide results and caveats: About 90% or about 30% of the time was how often most TCR beta V segments were productive, according to an earlier analysis.

V was cut by 3 bases and J by 2 bases, with 10 bases left in between. CDR1 is SEHNR and CDR2 is FQNEAQ in the germline V gene (reference sequence). CDR3 length equals 14 residues. PCR amplification relied on 60 Vbeta primers (plus 13 Jbeta primers). Profiling relied on immunoSEQ multiplex PCR, and the TCRdb table lists in-frame clones only, not all of them. The sample includes around 160,000 clones, approximately 78% of them seen just once. J is TRBJ1-1 and V is TRBV7-9; D might be TRBD1 (6 bases). This receptor was identified in a middle-aged man in good health and CMV-seropositive. The sequenced material came from PBMCs. CDR3 sequence reads: CASSLGAANTEAFF. For the CDR3, the DNA is TGTGCCAGCAGCTTGGGGGCAGCCAACACTGAAGCTTTCTTT.